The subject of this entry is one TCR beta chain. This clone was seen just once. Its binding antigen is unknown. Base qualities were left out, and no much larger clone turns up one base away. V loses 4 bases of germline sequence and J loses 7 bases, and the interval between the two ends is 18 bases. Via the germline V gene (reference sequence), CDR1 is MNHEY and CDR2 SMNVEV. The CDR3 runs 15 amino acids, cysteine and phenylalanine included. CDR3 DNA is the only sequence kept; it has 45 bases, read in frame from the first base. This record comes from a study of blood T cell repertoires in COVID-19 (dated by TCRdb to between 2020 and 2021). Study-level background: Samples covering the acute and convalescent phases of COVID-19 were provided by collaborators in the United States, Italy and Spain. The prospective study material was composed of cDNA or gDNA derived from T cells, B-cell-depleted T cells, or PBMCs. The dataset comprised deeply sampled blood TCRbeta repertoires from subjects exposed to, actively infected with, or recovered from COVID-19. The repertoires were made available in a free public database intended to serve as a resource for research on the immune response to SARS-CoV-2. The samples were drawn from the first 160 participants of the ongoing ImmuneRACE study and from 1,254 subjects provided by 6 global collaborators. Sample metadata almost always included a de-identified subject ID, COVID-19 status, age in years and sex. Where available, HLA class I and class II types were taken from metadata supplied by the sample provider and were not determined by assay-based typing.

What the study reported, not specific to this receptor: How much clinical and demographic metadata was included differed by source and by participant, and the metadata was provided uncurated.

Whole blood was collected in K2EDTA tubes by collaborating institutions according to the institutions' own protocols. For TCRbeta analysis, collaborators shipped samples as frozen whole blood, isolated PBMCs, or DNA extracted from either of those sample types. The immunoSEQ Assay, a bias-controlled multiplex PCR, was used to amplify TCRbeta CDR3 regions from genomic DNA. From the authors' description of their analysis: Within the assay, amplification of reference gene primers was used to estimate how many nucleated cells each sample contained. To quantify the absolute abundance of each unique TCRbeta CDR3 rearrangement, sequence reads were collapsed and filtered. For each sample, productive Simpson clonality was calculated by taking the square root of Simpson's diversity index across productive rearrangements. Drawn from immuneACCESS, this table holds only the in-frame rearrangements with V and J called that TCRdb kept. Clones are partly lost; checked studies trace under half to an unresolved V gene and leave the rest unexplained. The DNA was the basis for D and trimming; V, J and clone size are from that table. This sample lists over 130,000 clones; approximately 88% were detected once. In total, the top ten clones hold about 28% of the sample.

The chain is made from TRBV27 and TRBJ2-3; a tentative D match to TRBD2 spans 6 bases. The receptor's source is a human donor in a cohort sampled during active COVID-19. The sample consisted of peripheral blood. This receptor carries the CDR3 CASSWKTSSGHTQYF. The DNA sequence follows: TGTGCCAGCAGTTGGAAGACTAGTTCGGGTCATACGCAGTATTTT.